The rows below give T cell receptor beta chains drawn from one sample of a study of cytomegalovirus exposure and HLA in healthy donors. The assay was immunoSEQ multiplex PCR, and TCRdb's table has in-frame clones only and misses some. The specimen's table records approximately 27,000 clones. Sequencing was done on a sample of PBMCs. All receptors derive from a man aged 25 to 40 in good health and CMV-seronegative. CDR3s include the opening cysteine and the closing phenylalanine or tryptophan. The D gene is left open where the match is weak.

v_gene	d_gene	j_gene	CDR3nt	CDR3aa
TRBV7-6	TRBD1	TRBJ2-3	TGTGCCAGCAGCTTAACGATGCTCCAGGGGGTGCTTTCAGATACGCAGTATTTT	CASSLTMLQGVLSDTQYF
TRBV7-8	TRBD1	TRBJ1-2	TGTGCCAGCAGCTTGGACAGGGACTACACCTTC	CASSLDRDYTF
TRBV18	NA	TRBJ1-1	TGTGCCAGCTCATCAGGGGAGAACACTGAAGCTTTCTTT	CASSSGENTEAFF
TRBV30	TRBD1	TRBJ1-1	TGTGCCTGGAGTAGACAGGGAAACACTGAAGCTTTCTTT	CAWSRQGNTEAFF
TRBV19	TRBD1	TRBJ2-5	TGTGCCAGTAGCCCTCTTGGGACAGGGCCTGGGGAGACCCAGTACTTC	CASSPLGTGPGETQYF
TRBV18	NA	TRBJ1-5	TGTGCCAGCTCACCTCTGACGACAGGTGGCAATCAGCCCCAGCATTTT	CASSPLTTGGNQPQHF
TRBV30	TRBD2	TRBJ2-3	TGTGCCTGGAGTGGTAGTAGCGGGTTATCAGATACGCAGTATTTT	CAWSGSSGLSDTQYF
TRBV5-5	NA	TRBJ1-1	TGTGCCAGCAGCTTGACAGGGCAGAACACTGAAGCTTTCTTT	CASSLTGQNTEAFF
TRBV19	NA	TRBJ1-5	TGTGCCAGTAGTATAGGGGGGGGATCTGATCAGCCCCAGCATTTT	CASSIGGGSDQPQHF
TRBV18	NA	TRBJ2-5	TGTGCCAGCTCACCACCGGAGGGGCACCCTGTGGGGGAGCAGTACTTC	CASSPPEGHPVGEQYF
TRBV25-1	TRBD2	TRBJ2-7	TGTGCCAGCAGTGACTTAGGGACTAGTACTTACGAGCAGTACTTC	CASSDLGTSTYEQYF
TRBV14	TRBD1	TRBJ1-2	TGTGCCAGCAGCCAAGTCCCCGGGACAGGGGGTCGGGGCTACACCTTC	CASSQVPGTGGRGYTF
TRBV10-3	NA	TRBJ2-6	TGTGCCACGGCGACAGGCGTCGGCTCTGGGGCCAACGTCCTGACTTTC	CATATGVGSGANVLTF
TRBV29-1	TRBD2	TRBJ2-5	TGCAGCGTTTTCGGGGGGCAAGAGACCCAGTACTTC	CSVFGGQETQYF
TRBV9	NA	TRBJ2-1	TGTGCCAGCAGCGCGGGACATGGGAGTTCGGATGAGCAGTTCTTC	CASSAGHGSSDEQFF
TRBV9	NA	TRBJ1-2	TGTGCCAGCAGCCCTAGCAGGATTGGGGCAGGGGTCTATGGCTACACCTTC	CASSPSRIGAGVYGYTF
TRBV7-2	NA	TRBJ2-5	TGTGCCAGCAGCTTCAGGGTCGCAGAGACCCAGTACTTC	CASSFRVAETQYF
TRBV13	TRBD1	TRBJ2-6	TGTGCCAGCACAGGGGGCTCTGGGGCCAACGTCCTGACTTTC	CASTGGSGANVLTF
TRBV2	NA	TRBJ2-5	TGTGCCAGCCCCCGCGCGGGGACCCAGTACTTC	CASPRAGTQYF
TRBV6-1	TRBD1	TRBJ1-2	TGTGCCAGCAGTGACACAGGGGGCGCTGCTCTTGGCTACACCTTC	CASSDTGGAALGYTF
TRBV30	NA	TRBJ2-3	TGTGCCTGGGACAGGATCACAGATACGCAGTATTTT	CAWDRITDTQYF
TRBV6-5	TRBD2	TRBJ2-3	TGTGCCAGCAGTTTGGGCGGGAGGGCCGGGACAGATACGCAGTATTTT	CASSLGGRAGTDTQYF
TRBV7-8	TRBD1	TRBJ2-7	TGTGCCAGCAGCCTCCGGGACAGATTTACCTACGAGCAGTACTTC	CASSLRDRFTYEQYF
TRBV28	NA	TRBJ2-5	TGTGCCAGCAGTTGGACAGAAGAGACCCAGTACTTC	CASSWTEETQYF
TRBV15	NA	TRBJ2-5	TGTGCCACCAGCAGTAGCGGATTCCAAGAGACCCAGTACTTC	CATSSSGFQETQYF
TRBV6-5	TRBD1	TRBJ1-2	TGTGCCAGCAGTTCCCCTCAGGGGGGAAGTGGCTACACCTTC	CASSSPQGGSGYTF
TRBV28	NA	TRBJ1-4	TGTGCCAGCAGTTCCCAGGGGACCCTTAATGAAAAACTGTTTTTT	CASSSQGTLNEKLFF
TRBV18	NA	TRBJ2-1	TGTGCCAGCTCACCGAGCGTATCCTACAATGAGCAGTTCTTC	CASSPSVSYNEQFF
TRBV5-8	TRBD2	TRBJ2-1	TGTGCCAGCAGCTTGGGACTAGCGGGGGCCACCCGCAATAATGAGCAGTTCTTC	CASSLGLAGATRNNEQFF
TRBV6-1	TRBD2	TRBJ2-3	TGTGCCAGCAGTGAGTATTACCGGACTAGCGGGAGAGGCGATACGCAGTATTTT	CASSEYYRTSGRGDTQYF
TRBV27	TRBD1	TRBJ1-4	TGTGCCAGCAGGGGGACAGGGGGAGGTGAAAAACTGTTTTTT	CASRGTGGGEKLFF
TRBV7-2	NA	TRBJ1-1	TGTGCCAGCAGCTCCCTCCAACGCGGCGCTGAAGCTTTCTTT	CASSSLQRGAEAFF
TRBV27	NA	TRBJ1-3	TGTGCCAGCAGTCAAAGGGGGGGACCCGGAAACACCATATATTTT	CASSQRGGPGNTIYF
TRBV10-3	TRBD2	TRBJ2-2	TGTGCCATCAGTGAGTCGATTGCTGTGAAGACTAGCGGGAGATTGATGTTTTTT	CAISESIAVKTSGRLMFF
TRBV14	TRBD1	TRBJ2-7	TGTGCCAGCAGCGAGGGGGCGCTGAACTCCTACGAGCAGTACTTC	CASSEGALNSYEQYF
TRBV7-9	TRBD2	TRBJ2-1	TGTGCCAGCAGCCCGCTTATTGGTAGCGGGGCCCGGAATGAGCAGTTCTTC	CASSPLIGSGARNEQFF
TRBV10-1	NA	TRBJ1-1	TGCGCCAGCAGTCTCATGGACAGAATGAACACTGAAGCTTTCTTT	CASSLMDRMNTEAFF
TRBV9	TRBD1	TRBJ1-3	TGTGCCAGCAGCGAGCAGGGGGCTGGAAACACCATATATTTT	CASSEQGAGNTIYF
TRBV5-1	NA	TRBJ1-2	TGCGCCAGCAGGGTAGGGCCTACGGAGGACTATGGCTACACCTTC	CASRVGPTEDYGYTF
TRBV4-3	NA	TRBJ1-1	TGCGCCAGCAGCCAAGGTGGCGGGGAAGCTTTCTTT	CASSQGGGEAFF
TRBV6-4	NA	TRBJ2-7	TGTGCCAGCAGTATAGCGCACTACGAGCAGTACTTC	CASSIAHYEQYF
TRBV7-9	NA	TRBJ1-1	TGTGCCAGCAGCCAACAGGGCCTGGGAACTGAAGCTTTCTTT	CASSQQGLGTEAFF
TRBV7-9	NA	TRBJ1-5	TGTGCCAGCAGGGCGGGCAATCAGCCCCAGCATTTT	CASRAGNQPQHF
TRBV21-1	NA	TRBJ1-6	TGTGCCAGCACCGCACTATATAAGGGGTATGATAATTCACCCCTCCACTTT	CASTALYKGYDNSPLHF
TRBV6-5	TRBD1	TRBJ2-2	TGTGCCAGCCACAGGGGGACCGGGGAGCTGTTTTTT	CASHRGTGELFF
TRBV14	TRBD1	TRBJ1-1	TGTGCCAGCAGCCAGTGGGGGGGGGACAGGGTGAACACTGAAGCTTTCTTT	CASSQWGGDRVNTEAFF
TRBV10-2	TRBD2	TRBJ2-3	TGCGCCAGCGGGGAAAGCGGGAGGACCGATACGCAGTATTTT	CASGESGRTDTQYF
TRBV2	NA	TRBJ2-4	TGTGCCAGCGGATCGGGTCCGGCCCTAGCCAAAAACATTCAGTACTTC	CASGSGPALAKNIQYF
TRBV28	TRBD1	TRBJ1-5	TGTGCCAGCAGGCGGGACAGGGTGAGGGATCAGCCCCAGCATTTT	CASRRDRVRDQPQHF